This paragraph reports one T cell receptor (beta chain). Its specificity is unknown. The assay was immunoSEQ multiplex PCR, and TCRdb's table has in-frame clones only and misses some. This sample yields 99,000 or so clones, of which 86% are seen a single time; about 1.5% belongs to the top ten. The entry originates in a study of graft-versus-host responses after intestinal transplantation. Study-wide context: Each recipient received a multivisceral, liver-intestinal, or isolated intestinal graft. Overall study results and limits: With peak circulating GvH clone levels came an association with early post-transplant HvG declines. Researchers found GvH clones in recipient marrow, and some showed up first in ileum or blood.

This CDR3 has 17 amino acids. V lost 2 bases to trimming and J lost 0 bases; unmatched junction nucleotides: 6. Germline lookup yields CDR1 LNHDA and CDR2 SQIVND (reference sequence). The chain recombines TRBV19 with TRBJ2-1; TRBD1 agrees at 8 bases. Specimen: PBMCs, collected 255 days after intestinal transplant. This TCR came from a human patient who received an intestinal transplant, so some T cells may come from the graft donor. CDR3 region: CASSIWTGTSSYNEQFF. DNA of the CDR3: TGTGCCAGTAGTATATGGACAGGGACGAGCTCCTACAATGAGCAGTTCTTC.